These T cell receptor beta chains were read from a single sample in a study of OX40 agonist ivuxolimab in advanced cancers. Assay: immunoSEQ multiplex PCR; the TCRdb copy retains only in-frame clones and omits some. The sample holds some 70,000 clones, 86% seen once. The sample here was CD4+ or CD8+ T cells sorted from blood, taken in a trial of the OX40 agonist ivuxolimab. The receptors derive from an adult with an advanced solid tumor such as melanoma, head and neck, liver or kidney cancer. CDR3s include the opening cysteine and the closing phenylalanine or tryptophan. The order of the fields is D gene, V gene, clone size, J gene, CDR3 protein, CDR3 DNA. D genes are given only for firm matches. Clone size is given for some rows only: seen once, a few or many times, or a class if the clone is expanded.

TRBD2	TRBV5-1	-	TRBJ2-5	CASSLAGLAQETQYF	TGCGCCAGCAGCTTGGCCGGACTAGCTCAAGAGACCCAGTACTTC
-	TRBV4-2	-	TRBJ1-5	CASSQDTGNNQPQHF	TGTGCCAGCAGCCAAGATACAGGTAACAATCAGCCCCAGCATTTT
-	TRBV2	-	TRBJ1-4	CASSSEPLGRKNEKLFF	TGTGCCAGCAGCAGTGAACCCCTCGGGAGAAAGAATGAAAAACTGTTTTTT
-	TRBV27	-	TRBJ1-2	CASSLGGYPYGYTF	TGTGCCAGCAGTTTAGGAGGGTATCCCTATGGCTACACCTTC
TRBD1	TRBV28	-	TRBJ1-2	CASSSSTGVDYGYTF	TGTGCCAGCAGTTCCTCGACAGGGGTGGACTATGGCTACACCTTC
TRBD1	TRBV2	-	TRBJ2-7	CASSEEARDRGHEQYF	TGTGCCAGCAGTGAAGAGGCACGGGACAGGGGGCACGAGCAGTACTTC
TRBD1	TRBV2	-	TRBJ1-2	CASTPWTGRNYGYTF	TGTGCCAGCACCCCGTGGACAGGGAGGAACTATGGCTACACCTTC
TRBD1	TRBV7-9	-	TRBJ2-5	CASSLTGGEETQYF	TGTGCCAGCAGCTTGACAGGGGGGGAAGAGACCCAGTACTTC
-	TRBV7-7	-	TRBJ2-6	CASSEDIVPQSRANVLTF	TGTGCCAGCAGCGAGGACATTGTGCCACAAAGTCGGGCCAACGTCCTGACTTTC
-	TRBV4-1	-	TRBJ1-2	CASNQGYGYTF	TGCGCCAGCAACCAAGGTTACGGCTACACCTTC
TRBD2	TRBV18	-	TRBJ2-1	CTSSPITLAGGTYNEQFF	TGTACCAGCTCACCAATAACACTAGCGGGGGGTACCTACAATGAGCAGTTCTTC
-	TRBV6-1	-	TRBJ1-3	CASSPATPGNTIYF	TGTGCCAGCAGCCCCGCGACCCCTGGAAACACCATATATTTT
-	TRBV2	-	TRBJ1-5	CAPGQLYRGSKHF	TGTGCCCCAGGACAGTTATACCGAGGTAGTAAGCATTTT
-	TRBV5-6	-	TRBJ2-7	CASSTFGSDYEQYF	TGTGCCAGCTCTACTTTTGGGTCGGACTACGAGCAGTACTTC
-	TRBV2	-	TRBJ2-2	CASSTYSPGELFF	TGTGCCAGCAGTACCTATTCCCCCGGGGAGCTGTTTTTT
-	TRBV5-1	-	TRBJ1-4	CASQSGPGEKLFF	TGCGCCAGTCAGTCAGGGCCGGGTGAAAAACTGTTTTTT
TRBD2	TRBV5-4	-	TRBJ2-1	CASSPPVGGARYYEQFF	TGTGCCAGCAGCCCGCCCGTCGGGGGGGCCCGGTACTATGAGCAGTTCTTC
-	TRBV6-1	-	TRBJ1-2	CASSPNYGYTF	TGTGCCAGCAGTCCGAACTATGGCTACACCTTC
-	TRBV7-7	once	TRBJ2-5	CASSPNRAGETQYF	TGTGCCAGCAGCCCCAACAGGGCTGGGGAGACCCAGTACTTC
-	TRBV5-1	-	TRBJ1-5	CASSLEGLGQPQHF	TGCGCCAGCAGCTTGGAGGGCTTAGGTCAGCCCCAGCATTTT
-	TRBV7-9	-	TRBJ1-3	CASSFHRLGNTIYF	TGTGCCAGCAGCTTTCACAGACTTGGGAACACCATATATTTT
-	TRBV2	-	TRBJ2-7	CASSGLPYEQYF	TGTGCCAGCAGCGGACTACCCTACGAGCAGTACTTC
TRBD1	TRBV7-3	-	TRBJ1-1	CASSLTPGQANRGEAFF	TGTGCCAGCAGCTTAACCCCAGGACAGGCCAACAGGGGTGAAGCTTTCTTT
-	TRBV5-1	-	TRBJ1-2	CASSLEAGPSGYGYTF	TGCGCCAGCAGCTTGGAGGCAGGACCTAGTGGTTATGGCTACACCTTC
-	TRBV6-6	-	TRBJ1-1	CASSYSAMNTEAFF	TGTGCCAGCAGTTACTCGGCGATGAACACTGAAGCTTTCTTT
-	TRBV29-1	once	TRBJ2-3	CSSSGGQGTDTQYF	TGCAGCTCCTCTGGGGGACAAGGCACAGATACGCAGTATTTT
TRBD2	TRBV19	once	TRBJ2-3	CASSMLAGPGDTQYF	TGTGCCAGTAGTATGCTAGCGGGGCCCGGGGATACGCAGTATTTT
-	TRBV7-6	-	TRBJ2-1	CASSPTYGSNEQFF	TGTGCCAGCAGCCCCACGTACGGTTCCAATGAGCAGTTCTTC
TRBD1	TRBV7-3	once	TRBJ2-3	CASSATGVGTDTQYF	TGTGCCAGCAGCGCGACAGGGGTTGGCACAGATACGCAGTATTTT
-	TRBV9	-	TRBJ2-7	CASSAPGSYEQYF	TGTGCCAGCAGCGCCCCCGGGTCCTACGAGCAGTACTTC
TRBD1	TRBV7-9	-	TRBJ2-2	CASSFGTGSTGELFF	TGTGCCAGCAGCTTTGGGACAGGGAGCACCGGGGAGCTGTTTTTT
-	TRBV7-2	-	TRBJ2-5	CASSQETRVWETQYF	TGTGCCAGCAGCCAAGAAACTAGGGTCTGGGAGACCCAGTACTTC
-	TRBV5-1	once	TRBJ1-1	CASSAQDSGEAFF	TGCGCCAGCAGCGCCCAGGACAGCGGGGAAGCTTTCTTT
TRBD1	TRBV9	-	TRBJ2-2	CASSVDRGYGELFF	TGTGCCAGCAGCGTCGACAGGGGTTACGGGGAGCTGTTTTTT
-	TRBV19	-	TRBJ1-2	CASSMSPGTGVGYGYTF	TGTGCCAGTAGTATGTCACCGGGGACGGGTGTAGGCTATGGCTACACCTTC